The 11 T cell receptor beta chains listed next were all sequenced from one sample in a study of T cells after somatic rescue of genetic block. Sequencing was performed with immunoSEQ multiplex PCR; in TCRdb, only in-frame clones are kept and a portion is missing. The table has approximately 10,000 clones, about 71% seen once. Material: peripheral blood mononuclear cells (PBMCs). The receptors come from a boy between 10 and 17 years old.

V is TRBV27 and J is TRBJ1-2, with 9 bases that match TRBD1. Per germline, CDR1 MNHEY and CDR2 SMNVEV (reference sequence). J was trimmed by 5 bases and V by 3 bases; bases with no gene match: 7. This CDR3 contains 15 residues. CDR3 nucleotides: TGTGCCAGCAGTTTCCCAAGACAGGGGGGTTATGGCTACACCTTC. It encodes CASSFPRQGGYGYTF.

The chain couples TRBV19 to TRBJ2-6; TRBD1 or TRBD2 may be the D gene (6 bases each). V lost 5 bases, J lost 2 bases, and 16 bases lay in between. The CDR3 length is 17 residues. Germline V gene sequence: CDR1 LNHDA, CDR2 SQIVND (reference sequence). The CDR3 spells CASSPLFGGAGANVLTF. In DNA form, the CDR3 reads TGTGCCAGTAGTCCCCTTTTCGGGGGCGCTGGGGCCAACGTCCTGACTTTC.

The chain is built from TRBV18 and TRBJ2-7; 9 bases agree with TRBD2. The V gene end was trimmed by 0 bases and the J gene end by 4 bases; junction bases not matched to a gene: 13. Per germline, CDR1 KGHSH and CDR2 LQKENI. This CDR3 has 18 amino acids. The CDR3 here is CASSPPAGGLTGTYEQYF. The DNA for the CDR3 is TGTGCCAGCTCACCACCAGCGGGAGGCCTTACGGGGACTTACGAGCAGTACTTC.

V is TRBV10-3 and J is TRBJ2-3; no clear D gene. The CDR3 consists of 14 residues. The ends were cut back, 4 bases at V and 2 bases at J, with 10 bases in the middle. CDR1 ENHRY and CDR2 SYGVKD come from the germline V gene. CDR3 in DNA: TGTGCCATCAGTGGAGGAACAGCCACAGATACGCAGTATTTT. The encoded protein is CAISGGTATDTQYF.

This clone was found once. The chain is built from TRBV6-6 and TRBJ2-7; D possibly corresponds to TRBD1 (6 bases). The V gene's germline CDR1 is MNHNY and CDR2 SVGAGI (reference sequence). Between the trimmed V and J ends, which lost 2 bases and 0 bases, there was a span of 8 bases. This CDR3 region has 14 residues. The DNA for the CDR3 is TGTGCCAGCAGTTACGGGACACCCTCCTACGAGCAGTACTTC. It encodes CASSYGTPSYEQYF.

The J gene is TRBJ2-3, the V gene TRBV28; no firm D call. V lost 7 bases and J 1 base, leaving 6 bases between the germline ends. CDR3 size: 12 residues. The germline V gene has CDR1 MDHEN and CDR2 SYDVKM. The CDR3 region is CASMGRTDTQYF. CDR3 sequence (DNA): TGTGCCAGCATGGGCCGCACAGATACGCAGTATTTT.

J is TRBJ1-3 and V is TRBV29-1; no definite D call. Germline CDR1 reads SQVTM; CDR2 reads ANQGSEA. This CDR3 has 13 residues. Trimming took off 5 bases at V and 0 bases at J, with 8 bases between the two ends. The CDR3 protein is CSVLTGSGNTIYF. The CDR3 DNA reads as TGCAGCGTTCTCACTGGCTCTGGAAACACCATATATTTT.

A few counts support this clone. The CDR3 region is CASSLLGGQVHGYTF. As DNA, the CDR3 is TGTGCCAGCAGCCTATTGGGGGGTCAGGTTCATGGCTACACCTTC. The chain uses TRBV14 and TRBJ1-2, with D perhaps TRBD1 (5 bases). Germline V lookup: CDR1 SGHDN, CDR2 FVKESK. The CDR3 runs 15 residues. The V end was cut by 4 bases, the J end by 6 bases, with 18 bases between.

This sequence joins TRBV5-5 and TRBJ2-3; perhaps TRBD1 as D (6 bases). V lost 0 bases and J 1 base, leaving 6 bases between the germline ends. In germline, CDR1 is SGHKS, CDR2 YYEKEE (reference sequence). The CDR3 runs to 14 residues. Written as DNA, the CDR3 is TGTGCCAGCAGCTTGGCAGGGGGCACAGATACGCAGTATTTT. As protein: CASSLAGGTDTQYF.

This chain connects TRBV4-1 to TRBJ2-1, with TRBD2 matching over 8 bases. Trimming took 0 bases from V and 10 from J; bases not matched to a gene: 8. CDR3 length equals 15 residues. Germline-derived CDR1 and CDR2 are MGHRA and YSYEKL. In DNA form, the CDR3 reads TGCGCCAGCAGCCAAGATAACAGCGGGAGACGGGAGCAGTTCTTC. It encodes CASSQDNSGRREQFF.

The sample holds one count of this clone. CDR3 region: CASSFWGPNQPQHF. The DNA of the CDR3 is TGTGCCAGCAGTTTTTGGGGTCCCAATCAGCCCCAGCATTTT. The chain recombines TRBV6-5 with TRBJ1-5; the D is unclear. The germline V gene has CDR1 MNHEY and CDR2 SVGAGI. V was shortened by 4 bases and J by 3 bases, with 10 bases between the two germline ends. The CDR3 covers 14 residues.